These 5 T cell receptor beta chains share one sample of origin, sequenced in a study of long-term antiretroviral therapy in people with HIV. An immunoSEQ assay, version v3.0, was performed at survey level. Method: immunoSEQ multiplex PCR; TCRdb's copy keeps in-frame clones and lacks some. The table includes tens of thousands of clones, roughly 87% detected once. This specimen consisted of unsorted PBMCs, obtained 2 years after starting antiretroviral therapy. The receptors originated from a man aged 45-60 years with HIV.

This clone showed up just once. This chain uses TRBV18 with TRBJ1-5; a weak D match, TRBD1 (5 bases). The CDR3 totals 14 residues. Trimming removed 2 bases from V and 6 bases from J, with 11 bases in between. The V gene's germline CDR1 is KGHSH and CDR2 LQKENI. CDR3 coding DNA: TGTGCCAGCTCACCAATGGGACCAGGTCAGCCCCAGCATTTT. It yields the protein CASSPMGPGQPQHF.

V gene TRBV7-9 combines with J gene TRBJ2-2; no clear D gene. The CDR3 has 12 residues. Per germline, CDR1 SEHNR and CDR2 FQNEAQ (reference sequence). CDR3: CAFGANTGELFF. The CDR3 nucleotides read TGTGCGTTTGGGGCGAACACCGGGGAGCTGTTTTTT.

The chain employs TRBV10-2 and TRBJ1-3, with D maybe TRBD1 (5 bases). V lost 8 bases, J lost 4 bases, and 12 bases lay in between. From germline, CDR1 is WSHSY and CDR2 SAAADI. This CDR3 has 13 residues. The CDR3 bases are TGCGCCAGCGGGCAGGGAGGAGGAAACACCATATATTTT. It specifies CASGQGGGNTIYF.

The chain employs TRBV6-5 and TRBJ1-6; D call uncertain. Trimming removed 8 bases at V and 7 bases at J, with 15 bases between. This CDR3 region has 14 residues. CDR1 is MNHEY and CDR2 is SVGAGI in the germline V gene. In nucleotides, the CDR3 is TGTGCCAGCTCCCGGCAAAACCTAAATTCACCCCTCCACTTT. Amino acids: CASSRQNLNSPLHF.

The chain employs TRBV30 and TRBJ1-3, with 8 bases identical to TRBD1. The germline CDR1 and CDR2 sequences are GTSNPN and SVGIG (reference sequence). There are 14 residues in the CDR3. J lost 2 bases, V lost 5 bases, and 5 bases had no gene match. DNA of the CDR3: TGTGCCTGGGACAGGGGTACAACTGGAAACACCATATATTTT. This sequence encodes CAWDRGTTGNTIYF.